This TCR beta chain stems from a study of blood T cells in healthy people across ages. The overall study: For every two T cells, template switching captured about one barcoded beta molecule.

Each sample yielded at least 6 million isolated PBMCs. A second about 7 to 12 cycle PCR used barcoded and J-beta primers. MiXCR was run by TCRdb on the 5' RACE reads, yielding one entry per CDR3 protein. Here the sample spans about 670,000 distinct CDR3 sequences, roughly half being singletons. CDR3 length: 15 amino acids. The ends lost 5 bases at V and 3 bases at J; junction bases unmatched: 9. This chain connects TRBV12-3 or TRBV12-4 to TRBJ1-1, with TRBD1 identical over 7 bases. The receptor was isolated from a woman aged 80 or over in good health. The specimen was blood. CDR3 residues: CASSPLGQPYTEAFF. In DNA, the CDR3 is TGTGCCAGCAGTCCCCTGGGACAGCCTTACACTGAAGCTTTCTTT.